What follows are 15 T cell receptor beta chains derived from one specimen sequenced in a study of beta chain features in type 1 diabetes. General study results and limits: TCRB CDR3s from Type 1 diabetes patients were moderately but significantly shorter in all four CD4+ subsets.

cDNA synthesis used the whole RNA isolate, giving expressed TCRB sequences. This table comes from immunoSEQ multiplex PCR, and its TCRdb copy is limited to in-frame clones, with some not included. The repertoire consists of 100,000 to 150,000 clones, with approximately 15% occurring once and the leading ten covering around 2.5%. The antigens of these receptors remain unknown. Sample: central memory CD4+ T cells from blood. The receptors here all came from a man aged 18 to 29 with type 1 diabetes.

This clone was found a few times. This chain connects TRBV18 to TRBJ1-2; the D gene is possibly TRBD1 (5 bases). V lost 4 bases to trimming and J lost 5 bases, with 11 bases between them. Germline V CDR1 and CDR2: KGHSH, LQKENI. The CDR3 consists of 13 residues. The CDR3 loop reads CASSLEEGYGYTF. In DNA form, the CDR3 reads TGTGCCAGCTCACTCGAAGAGGGGTATGGCTACACCTTC.

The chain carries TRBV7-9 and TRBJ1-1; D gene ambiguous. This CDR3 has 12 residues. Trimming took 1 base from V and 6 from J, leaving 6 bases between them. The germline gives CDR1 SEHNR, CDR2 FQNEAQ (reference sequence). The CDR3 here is CASSLDTPEAFF. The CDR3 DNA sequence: TGTGCCAGCAGCTTAGACACCCCTGAAGCTTTCTTT.

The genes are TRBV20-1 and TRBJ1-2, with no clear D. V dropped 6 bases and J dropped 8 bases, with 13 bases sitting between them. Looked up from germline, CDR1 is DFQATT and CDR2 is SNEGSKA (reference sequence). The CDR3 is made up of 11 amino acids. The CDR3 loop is CSARHSGGYTF. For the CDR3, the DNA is TGCAGTGCCCGGCATTCTGGAGGCTACACCTTC.

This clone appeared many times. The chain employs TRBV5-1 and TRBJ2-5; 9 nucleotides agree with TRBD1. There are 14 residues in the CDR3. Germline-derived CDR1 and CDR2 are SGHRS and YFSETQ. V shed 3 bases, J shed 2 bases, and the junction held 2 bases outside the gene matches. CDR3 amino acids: CASSSGTGQETQYF. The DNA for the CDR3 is TGCGCCAGCAGCTCCGGGACAGGGCAAGAGACCCAGTACTTC.

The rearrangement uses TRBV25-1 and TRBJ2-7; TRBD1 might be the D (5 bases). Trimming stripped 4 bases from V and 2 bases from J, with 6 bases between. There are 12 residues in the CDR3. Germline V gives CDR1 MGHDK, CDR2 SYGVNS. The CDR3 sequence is CASSGTTYEQYF. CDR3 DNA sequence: TGTGCCAGCAGTGGGACAACCTACGAGCAGTACTTC.

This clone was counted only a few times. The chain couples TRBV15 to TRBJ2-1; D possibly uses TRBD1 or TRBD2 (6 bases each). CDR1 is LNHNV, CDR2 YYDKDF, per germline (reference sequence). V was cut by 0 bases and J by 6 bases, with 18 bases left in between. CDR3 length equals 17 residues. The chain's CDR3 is CATSRDFGGRTSNEQFF. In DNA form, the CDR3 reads TGTGCCACCAGCAGAGATTTTGGGGGGCGAACCTCCAATGAGCAGTTCTTC. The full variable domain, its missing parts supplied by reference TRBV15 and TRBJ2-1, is DAMVIQNPRYQVTQFGKPVTLSCSQTLNHNVMYWYQQKSSQAPKLLFHYYDKDFNNEADTPDNFQSRRPNTSFCFLDIRSPGLGDTAMYLCATSRDFGGRTSNEQFFGPGTRLTVL.

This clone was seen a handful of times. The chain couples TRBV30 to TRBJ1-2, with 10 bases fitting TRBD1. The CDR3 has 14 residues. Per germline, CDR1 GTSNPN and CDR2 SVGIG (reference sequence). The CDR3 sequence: CAFHRDRGFGSYTF. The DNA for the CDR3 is TGTGCTTTCCACCGGGACAGGGGATTCGGAAGCTACACCTTC. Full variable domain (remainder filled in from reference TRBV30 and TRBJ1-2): SQTIHQWPATLVQPVGSPLSLECTVEGTSNPNLYWYRQAAGRGLQLLFYSVGIGQISSEVPQNLSASRPQDRQFILSSKKLLLSDSGFYLCAFHRDRGFGSYTFGSGTRLTVV.

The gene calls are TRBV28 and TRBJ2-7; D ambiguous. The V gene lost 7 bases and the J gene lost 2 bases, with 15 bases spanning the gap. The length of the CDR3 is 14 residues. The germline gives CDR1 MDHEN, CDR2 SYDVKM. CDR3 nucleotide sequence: TGTGCCAGCACCCTGTCCCAGGCGCCCTACGAGCAGTACTTC. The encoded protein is CASTLSQAPYEQYF.

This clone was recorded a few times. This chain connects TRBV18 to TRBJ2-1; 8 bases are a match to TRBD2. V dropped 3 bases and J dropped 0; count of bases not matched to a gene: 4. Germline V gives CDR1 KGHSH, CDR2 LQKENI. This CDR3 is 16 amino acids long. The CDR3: CASSPSTSGSYNEQFF. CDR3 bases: TGTGCCAGCTCACCGTCAACTAGCGGCTCCTACAATGAGCAGTTCTTC.

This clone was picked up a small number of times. CDR3 bases: TGTGCCAGCAGCTTACTTCTATTGTTAGCGGGAGAGGACAATGAGCAGTTCTTC. This codes for CASSLLLLLAGEDNEQFF. The chain combines TRBV11-2 with TRBJ2-1; 9 bases fit TRBD2. V dropped 2 bases and J dropped 5; count of bases not matched to a gene: 13. Germline V gives CDR1 SGHAT, CDR2 FQNNGV. This CDR3 contains 18 residues.

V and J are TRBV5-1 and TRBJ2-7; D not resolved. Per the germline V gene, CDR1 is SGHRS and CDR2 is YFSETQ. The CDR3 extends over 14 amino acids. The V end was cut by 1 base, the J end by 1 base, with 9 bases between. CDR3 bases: TGCGCCAGCAGCTTGTCCGGACCTTCCTACGAGCAGTACTTC. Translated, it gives CASSLSGPSYEQYF.

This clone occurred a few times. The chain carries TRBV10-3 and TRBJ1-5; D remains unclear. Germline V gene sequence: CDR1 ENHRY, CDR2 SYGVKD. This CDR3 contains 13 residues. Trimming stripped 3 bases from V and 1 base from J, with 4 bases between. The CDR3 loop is CAISDFSNQPQHF. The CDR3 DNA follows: TGTGCCATCAGTGATTTCAGCAATCAGCCCCAGCATTTT.

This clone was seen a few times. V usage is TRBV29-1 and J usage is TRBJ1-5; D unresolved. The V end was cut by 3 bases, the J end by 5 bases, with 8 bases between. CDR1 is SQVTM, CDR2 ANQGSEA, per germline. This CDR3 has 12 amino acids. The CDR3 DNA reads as TGCAGCGTTGAGTCTCACGATCAGCCCCAGCATTTT. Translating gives CSVESHDQPQHF.

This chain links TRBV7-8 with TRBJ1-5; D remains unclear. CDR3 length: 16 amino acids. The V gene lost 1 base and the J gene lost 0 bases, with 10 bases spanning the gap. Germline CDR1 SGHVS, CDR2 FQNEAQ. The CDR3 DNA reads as TGTGCCAGCAGCTTAGTACGGCACCTTAGCAATCAGCCCCAGCATTTT. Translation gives CASSLVRHLSNQPQHF.

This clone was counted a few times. The CDR3 DNA reads as TGTGCCATCAGTGAGTCAAAGCCGGGACTAGCGGGAGTAACAGATACGCAGTATTTT. This sequence encodes CAISESKPGLAGVTDTQYF. The chain carries TRBV10-3 and TRBJ2-3, with 14 bases aligning to TRBD2. With 0 bases clipped from V and 3 bases from J, the junction kept 8 bases outside the gene matches. CDR1 and CDR2 (germline): ENHRY, SYGVKD. The CDR3 contains 19 residues.